This note documents a single TCR beta chain sequence. Method: immunoSEQ multiplex PCR; TCRdb's copy keeps in-frame clones and lacks some. Of about 1 million clones listed, around 76% are singletons. This entry belongs to a study of shared clonotypes between healthy human individuals. This CDR3 has 13 residues. CDR1 is MNHEY and CDR2 is SVGAGI in the germline V gene. The V gene end was trimmed by 6 bases and the J gene end by 8 bases; junction bases not matched to a gene: 9. The sample was memory CD4+ T cells sorted from blood. This sample's subset: CD45RA-negative fraction. V and J are TRBV6-5 and TRBJ1-2; 7 bases align to TRBD1. The sequence came from a man aged 18 to 29 in good health. The CDR3 DNA sequence: TGTGCCAGCAGAGGACAGGCCTCCACAGGCTACACCTTC. It encodes CASRGQASTGYTF.